Following are 27 T cell receptor beta chains from one sample sequenced in a study of CD8+ T cells in alopecia areata. RNA was isolated and reverse transcribed to cDNA, the sequencing template. Data came from immunoSEQ multiplex PCR; TCRdb stores just in-frame clones and leaves some out. The sample consists of a few hundred thousand clones, roughly 56% of them appearing once. The sample consisted of CD8+ T cells sorted from blood. These receptors came from a human donor in good health.

The chain combines TRBV5-6 with TRBJ2-1; unclear D gene. The CDR3 has 15 residues. The V end lost 6 bases, the J end lost 0 bases, and 13 bases lay between the germline ends. Germline V gene data show CDR1 as SGHDT and CDR2 as YYEEEE. CDR3 in DNA: TGTGCCAGCACCTTACAGCCCGACTCCTACAATGAGCAGTTCTTC. Translating it yields CASTLQPDSYNEQFF.

The genes are TRBV4-1 and TRBJ1-5, with 10 bases aligning to TRBD1. Per the germline V gene, CDR1 is MGHRA and CDR2 is YSYEKL. This CDR3 is built from 16 residues. With V trimmed by 4 bases and J by 4 bases, 7 bases remained unmatched. Here the CDR3 reads CASSLVPGQGNQPQHF. The CDR3 nucleotides are TGCGCCAGCAGCCTCGTCCCGGGACAGGGGAATCAGCCCCAGCATTTT.

This clone was seen just once. This chain joins TRBV7-6 and TRBJ2-7; D ambiguous. CDR3 length: 12 amino acids. V lost 4 bases to trimming and J lost 6 bases, with 10 bases between them. Germline CDR1 and CDR2: SGHVS and FNYEAQ. CDR3 nucleotide sequence: TGTGCCAGCAGCTCAGGCCCTCTCGAGCAGTACTTC. It translates to CASSSGPLEQYF.

The CDR3, as DNA: TGTGCCAGCAGCGAACAGGGGTTCGGCACAGATACGCAGTATTTT. Translated, it gives CASSEQGFGTDTQYF. This sequence joins TRBV9 and TRBJ2-3; 7 positions match TRBD1. V trimming: 3 bases; J trimming: 1 base; junction bases outside the gene matches: 5. This CDR3 comprises 15 residues. Germline CDR1 is SGDLS and CDR2 is YYNGEE.

The sample holds a few counts of this clone. V is TRBV5-1 and J is TRBJ2-3; D uncertain. Germline loops: CDR1 SGHRS, CDR2 YFSETQ. V lost 3 bases to trimming and J lost 2 bases, with 16 bases between them. This CDR3 contains 16 residues. The CDR3 DNA reads TGCGCCAGCAGCTCCGAGGCACTAATTTACACAGATACGCAGTATTTT. Protein sequence: CASSSEALIYTDTQYF.

A note on this clone: Mismatch with germline at one junction end may stem from a read error. The V and J genes are TRBV3-1 (or the pseudogene TRBV3-2) and TRBJ2-1; no definite D call. Per the germline V gene, CDR1 is LGHDT and CDR2 is YNNKEL (reference sequence). CDR3 length: 8 amino acids. The CDR3, as DNA: TGTGCCAGCAGCCCGCGGCTCTTC. This translates into CASSPRLF.

This clone was detected only once. V gene TRBV4-2 combines with J gene TRBJ2-6, with TRBD1 as a possible D gene (6 bases). In germline, CDR1 is LGHNA, CDR2 YNFKEQ. The germline V and J ends were trimmed by 0 bases and 4 bases, with 10 bases remaining between them. CDR3 length equals 16 residues. The CDR3 spells CASSQERGLGANVLTF. The CDR3 nucleotides read TGTGCCAGCAGCCAAGAGAGGGGGTTAGGGGCCAACGTCCTGACTTTC.

A few counts support this clone. J is TRBJ1-4 and V is TRBV5-1; D is ambiguous. This CDR3 has 16 amino acids. Germline V gene sequence: CDR1 SGHRS, CDR2 YFSETQ. V dropped 1 base and J dropped 0 bases, with 10 bases sitting between them. The CDR3 bases are TGCGCCAGCAGCTTGCAATCCCGGGCAACTAATGAAAAACTGTTTTTT. Protein: CASSLQSRATNEKLFF.

V gene TRBV19 combines with J gene TRBJ1-5; perhaps TRBD1 as D (5 bases). Germline V gene lookup returns CDR1 LNHDA and CDR2 SQIVND (reference sequence). Trimming cost V 3 bases and J 3 bases, with 9 bases left between them. The CDR3 runs to 14 residues. The CDR3 is CASSILGPNQPQHF. For the CDR3, the DNA is TGTGCCAGTAGTATTTTGGGGCCCAATCAGCCCCAGCATTTT.

The chain joins TRBV7-7 to TRBJ2-7; the match to TRBD2 covers 8 bases. This CDR3 spans 13 amino acids. Per the germline V gene, CDR1 is SSHAT and CDR2 is FNYEAQ (reference sequence). Trimming cost V 3 bases and J 5 bases; bases outside gene matches: 3. The CDR3: CASSFGAGDEQYF. CDR3 DNA sequence: TGTGCCAGCAGCTTCGGAGCGGGGGACGAGCAGTACTTC.

A few counts support this clone. V usage is TRBV28 and J usage is TRBJ2-7, with no clear D. CDR1 is MDHEN and CDR2 is SYDVKM in the germline V gene. CDR3 size: 12 residues. Trimming cost V 10 bases and J 1 base, with 11 bases left between them. In DNA, the CDR3 is TGTGCCACCGGCCGCCTATCCTACGAGCAGTACTTC. Amino acid sequence: CATGRLSYEQYF. The full variable domain, rest sourced from reference TRBV28 and TRBJ2-7, is DVKVTQSSRYLVKRTGEKVFLECVQDMDHENMFWYRQDPGLGLRLIYFSYDVKMKEKGDIPEGYSVSREKKERFSLILESASTNQTSMYLCATGRLSYEQYFGPGTRLTVT.

CDR3: CASSSQSRMNTEAFF. The DNA for the CDR3 is TGTGCCAGCAGTTCCCAGTCGAGAATGAACACTGAAGCTTTCTTT. The chain recombines TRBV27 with TRBJ1-1; D not resolved. Germline V gene sequence: CDR1 MNHEY, CDR2 SMNVEV (reference sequence). The CDR3 covers 15 residues. The V end was cut by 4 bases, the J end by 0 bases, with 12 bases between.

J is TRBJ2-5 and V is TRBV19; D not resolved. Looked up from germline, CDR1 is LNHDA and CDR2 is SQIVND (reference sequence). Between the trimmed V and J ends, which lost 3 bases and 0 bases, there was a span of 8 bases. The CDR3 covers 14 residues. CDR3 bases: TGTGCCAGTAGTATGCGGTACAACCAAGAGACCCAGTACTTC. Translation gives CASSMRYNQETQYF.

The chain combines TRBV27 with TRBJ1-2; no clear D. V gave up 2 bases and J gave up 5 bases, with 21 bases separating them. The CDR3 has 17 amino acids. CDR1 and CDR2 from the germline V gene are MNHEY and SMNVEV (reference sequence). The CDR3: CASSLNIEHAGQYGYTF. The CDR3 DNA reads TGTGCCAGCAGTTTAAATATCGAACACGCCGGCCAATATGGCTACACCTTC.

The chain couples TRBV5-4 to TRBJ1-1; 7 bases map to TRBD1. Germline CDR1 is SGHNT and CDR2 is YYREEE (reference sequence). The CDR3 runs to 15 residues. V lost 2 bases to trimming and J lost 0 bases; unmatched junction nucleotides: 4. CDR3 nucleotide sequence: TGTGCCAGCAGCTTATCGACAGGGTTGAACACTGAAGCTTTCTTT. It codes for CASSLSTGLNTEAFF.

This clone was observed once. This sequence joins TRBV29-1 and TRBJ2-7, with D uncertain. Germline CDR1 is SQVTM and CDR2 is ANQGSEA. Trimming removed 7 bases at V and 3 bases at J, with 16 bases between. This CDR3 comprises 13 residues. The CDR3 reads CSASPVGSYEQYF. CDR3 sequence (DNA): TGCAGCGCGAGCCCTGTGGGTAGCTACGAGCAGTACTTC.

The chain recombines TRBV29-1 with TRBJ2-7, with unresolved D. With 2 bases removed from V and 0 bases from J, the gap between germline ends came to 14 bases. CDR3 length: 15 residues. The germline CDR1 and CDR2 sequences are SQVTM and ANQGSEA. The CDR3 reads CSVEIRHLSSYEQYF. CDR3 DNA: TGCAGCGTTGAAATTCGGCACTTAAGCTCCTACGAGCAGTACTTC.

CDR3 DNA sequence: TGTGCCAGCAGGGTGGGGGAGTCAGATACGCAGTATTTT. Translated: CASRVGESDTQYF. The V and J genes are TRBV6-1 and TRBJ2-3; the D call may be TRBD1 or TRBD2 (5 bases each). CDR3 size: 13 residues. Germline V lookup: CDR1 MNHNS, CDR2 SASEGT. Trimming left V 6 bases short and J 4 bases short, with 11 bases between.

The chain employs TRBV30 and TRBJ1-1; TRBD1 agrees at 9 bases. Germline assignment: CDR1 GTSNPN and CDR2 SVGIG (reference sequence). The CDR3 covers 18 residues. J was trimmed by 3 bases and V by 1 base; bases with no gene match: 15. CDR3 residues: CAWSDPGQGPLMDTEAFF. The CDR3 region has the DNA TGTGCCTGGAGTGATCCAGGACAGGGGCCATTAATGGACACTGAAGCTTTCTTT.

The chain links TRBV19 to TRBJ1-5; D perhaps matches TRBD1 (5 bases). V was clipped by 7 bases and J by 5 bases, with 15 bases between them. The CDR3 runs 14 residues. Germline V gene data show CDR1 as LNHDA and CDR2 as SQIVND (reference sequence). CDR3 bases: TGTGCCAGTACTCCCCCGTCGGGGGATCAGCCCCAGCATTTT. Translating gives CASTPPSGDQPQHF.

The rearrangement links TRBV5-6 to TRBJ2-7; no definite D call. V was shortened by 1 base and J by 0 bases, with 5 bases between the two germline ends. CDR3 length: 13 amino acids. Germline CDR1 and CDR2: SGHDT and YYEEEE. CDR3 DNA sequence: TGTGCCAGCAGCTTGTACGGCTCCTACGAGCAGTACTTC. Protein: CASSLYGSYEQYF.

The chain couples TRBV5-6 to TRBJ1-2; D is undetermined. CDR1 is SGHDT, CDR2 YYEEEE, per germline. The CDR3 is made up of 14 amino acids. Between the trimmed V and J ends, which lost 4 bases and 3 bases, there was a span of 13 bases. The CDR3 here is CASSDKYSYYGYTF. The CDR3 DNA is TGTGCCAGCAGCGATAAGTACAGCTACTATGGCTACACCTTC.

The V and J genes are TRBV25-1 and TRBJ2-5, with 7 bases matching TRBD1. V was clipped by 6 bases and J by 5 bases; unmatched bases: 6. This CDR3 is built from 13 residues. Germline V CDR1 and CDR2: MGHDK, SYGVNS. The CDR3 sequence: CASSGTEGETQYF. The CDR3 nucleotides are TGTGCCAGCAGCGGGACAGAAGGGGAGACCCAGTACTTC.

The chain combines TRBV6-5 with TRBJ2-1; the D is unclear. Deletions cut 2 bases from V and 13 bases from J, with 21 bases between. The germline V gene encodes CDR1 MNHEY and CDR2 SVGAGI. The CDR3 runs to 15 residues. In nucleotides, the CDR3 is TGTGCCAGCAGTTACGCGGACCCGATTATTTACGGTCAGTTCTTC. The encoded protein is CASSYADPIIYGQFF.

The chain combines TRBV5-1 with TRBJ2-1; TRBD2 is a possible D gene (6 bases). The CDR3 sequence is 13 residues long. Trimming removed 6 bases at V and 6 bases at J, with 13 bases between. Per the germline V gene, CDR1 is SGHRS and CDR2 is YFSETQ. CDR3 nucleotide sequence: TGCGCCAGCACCCGGCGGGGTGGCAATGAGCAGTTCTTC. It encodes CASTRRGGNEQFF.

This chain uses TRBV4-1 with TRBJ2-3, with D perhaps being TRBD1 or TRBD2 (5 bases each). The CDR3 sequence is 17 residues long. V was shortened by 2 bases and J by 6 bases, with 21 bases between the two germline ends. Germline lookup yields CDR1 MGHRA and CDR2 YSYEKL. As DNA, the CDR3 is TGCGCCAGCAGCCAATTCCTCCGGGACCCCGTGCCGGATACGCAGTATTTT. Protein: CASSQFLRDPVPDTQYF.

This clone has a handful of counts. The chain has TRBV29-1 and TRBJ1-1; D gene uncertain. The CDR3 covers 12 residues. Germline-derived CDR1 and CDR2 are SQVTM and ANQGSEA. Trimming pared 6 bases from V and 4 bases from J, leaving 12 bases between. The CDR3, as DNA: TGCAGCGTGAGGTGGAGCGGCACTGAAGCTTTCTTT. It codes for CSVRWSGTEAFF.